These 24 T cell receptor beta chains were sequenced from one sample in a study of OX40 agonist ivuxolimab in advanced cancers. Clones were read by immunoSEQ multiplex PCR, and TCRdb kept only the in-frame ones, dropping some. The sample includes approximately 52,000 clones, 70% to 85% seen only once; the top ten take roughly 3.9%. Sequencing was performed on CD4+ or CD8+ T cells sorted from blood, taken in a trial of the OX40 agonist ivuxolimab. The receptors shown here come from an adult with an advanced solid tumor such as melanoma, head and neck, liver or kidney cancer.

Comment on this clone: At one end the junction does not follow the germline gene, possibly because of a read error. The chain carries TRBV29-1 and TRBJ1-1; 7 bases agree with TRBD1. This CDR3 is 14 amino acids long. Germline V CDR1 and CDR2: SQVTM, ANQGSEA. CDR3 protein: CSAVGQYLGTETFF. CDR3 DNA sequence: TGCAGCGCTGTGGGACAGTATCTGGGAACTGAAACTTTCTTT.

The V call is TRBV27, the J call TRBJ1-2, with 8 bases fitting TRBD1. Germline CDR1 is MNHEY and CDR2 is SMNVEV (reference sequence). This CDR3 region has 15 residues. Unmatched junction bases numbered 2, after V lost 0 bases and J lost 2 bases. The CDR3 DNA is TGTGCCAGCAGTTTATCGGCAGGGGGCAACTATGGCTACACCTTC. Protein: CASSLSAGGNYGYTF.

This chain uses TRBV21-1 with TRBJ1-5; TRBD1, the table's D call, lacks a check against the DNA. TRBV21-1 is a pseudogene segment. The CDR3 covers 17 residues. CDR3 sequence: CASSKAGANPCNQPQHF. The CDR3 DNA reads TGTGCCAGCAGCAAAGCGGGCGCAAATCCCTGCAATCAGCCCCAGCATTTT.

The chain links TRBV19 to TRBJ1-2; no clear D. This CDR3 contains 15 residues. Between the trimmed V and J ends, which lost 3 bases and 8 bases, there was a span of 19 bases. Germline V gene data show CDR1 as LNHDA and CDR2 as SQIVND (reference sequence). The CDR3 is CASSIRPGLSSGYTF. Written as DNA, the CDR3 is TGTGCCAGTAGTATTCGGCCGGGATTGAGCTCGGGCTACACCTTC.

V and J are TRBV6-5 and TRBJ1-2; 9 nucleotides line up with TRBD1. Germline CDR1 is MNHEY and CDR2 is SVGAGI. The CDR3 runs to 14 residues. The trim removed 4 bases at V and 8 bases at J, leaving 8 bases unmatched. CDR3 loop: CASSFYRGQRGYTF. Written as DNA, the CDR3 is TGTGCCAGCAGTTTTTACAGGGGGCAACGAGGCTACACCTTC.

J is TRBJ1-1 and V is TRBV5-1; TRBD1 agrees at 9 bases. This CDR3 is 17 amino acids long. V dropped 4 bases and J dropped 4; count of bases not matched to a gene: 14. Germline CDR1 reads SGHRS; CDR2 reads YFSETQ. The CDR3 DNA follows: TGCGCCAGCAGCATTTCCGGGACAGGGTGGACTGGCACTGAAGCTTTCTTT. Its protein product is CASSISGTGWTGTEAFF.

The rearrangement joins TRBV20-1 to TRBJ2-5; the D is unclear. Between the trimmed V and J ends, which lost 6 bases and 1 base, there was a span of 6 bases. This CDR3 has 11 residues. Germline lookup yields CDR1 DFQATT and CDR2 SNEGSKA (reference sequence). CDR3 sequence reads: CSASTQETQYF. The DNA for the CDR3 is TGCAGTGCGTCGACCCAAGAGACCCAGTACTTC.

On this clone itself: Germline is not matched at one junction end, which may reflect a read error. The chain links TRBV11-2 to TRBJ2-5; maybe TRBD2 (6 bases). The CDR3 covers 16 residues. Germline loops: CDR1 SGHAT, CDR2 FQNNGV. CDR3 sequence reads: CASSGLPGLKQEAQYF. The CDR3, as DNA: TGTGCCAGCAGTGGTCTACCGGGACTCAAACAAGAGGCCCAGTACTTC. Combining the CDR3 with reference TRBV11-2 and TRBJ2-5 gives the whole variable domain EAGVAQSPRYKIIEKRQSVAFWCNPISGHATLYWYQQILGQGPKLLIQFQNNGVVDDSQLPKDRFSAERLKGVDSTLKIQPAKLEDSAVYLCASSGLPGLKQEAQYFGPGTRLLVL.

This chain connects TRBV11-1 to TRBJ2-7, with 7 bases identical to TRBD1. Per the germline V gene, CDR1 is SGHAT and CDR2 is FQDESV (reference sequence). The junction had 13 bases not matched to a gene; V was cut back by 5 bases and J by 6 bases. This CDR3 comprises 15 residues. The CDR3 sequence is CASSPQGRSYSEQYF. CDR3 DNA sequence: TGTGCCAGCAGCCCACAGGGGAGATCCTACAGCGAGCAGTACTTC.

V gene TRBV2 combines with J gene TRBJ1-5; 9 bases match TRBD1. CDR1 and CDR2 from the germline V gene are SNHLY and FYNNEI. V was clipped by 9 bases and J by 6 bases; unmatched bases: 6. The CDR3 runs to 13 residues. DNA for the CDR3: TGTGCCAGTAGGGGACAGGGTAGTCAGCCCCAGCATTTT. Its protein is CASRGQGSQPQHF.

This chain uses TRBV7-8 with TRBJ2-2; the D is unclear. The germline V gene encodes CDR1 SGHVS and CDR2 FQNEAQ. V lost 3 bases, J lost 7 bases, and 6 bases lay in between. The CDR3 length is 12 residues. The CDR3 region is CASSFGDGELFF. CDR3 DNA: TGTGCCAGCAGCTTCGGTGACGGGGAGCTGTTTTTT. Combining the CDR3 with reference TRBV7-8 and TRBJ2-2 gives the whole variable domain GAGVSQSPRYKVAKRGQDVALRCDPISGHVSLFWYQQALGQGPEFLTYFQNEAQLDKSGLPSDRFFAERPEGSVSTLKIQRTQQEDSAVYLCASSFGDGELFFGEGSRLTVL.

The V call is TRBV27, the J call TRBJ2-1; TRBD2 agrees at 9 bases. The CDR3 contains 14 residues. V lost 2 bases, J lost 5 bases, and 1 base stayed unmatched. Germline V gene sequence: CDR1 MNHEY, CDR2 SMNVEV (reference sequence). This CDR3 reads CASSLAGGHNEQFF. CDR3 nucleotides: TGTGCCAGCAGTTTAGCGGGGGGGCACAATGAGCAGTTCTTC.

The chain uses TRBV5-4 and TRBJ2-7; 7 bases are a match to TRBD1. The CDR3 is made up of 12 amino acids. J was trimmed by 5 bases and V by 4 bases; bases with no gene match: 3. In germline, CDR1 is SGHNT, CDR2 YYREEE (reference sequence). The CDR3 here is CASSQTGNEQYF. DNA of the CDR3: TGTGCCAGCAGCCAGACAGGGAACGAGCAGTACTTC.

The genes are TRBV28 and TRBJ2-3; 8 bases fit TRBD2. Trimming removed 3 bases from V and 3 bases from J; junction bases left unmatched: 5. Germline V gives CDR1 MDHEN, CDR2 SYDVKM. The CDR3 consists of 15 residues. The CDR3 DNA follows: TGTGCCAGCAGTTTGCCCGGGGGGGGGACAGATACGCAGTATTTT. It translates to CASSLPGGGTDTQYF. The complete variable domain, with remaining parts taken from reference TRBV28 and TRBJ2-3, reads DVKVTQSSRYLVKRTGEKVFLECVQDMDHENMFWYRQDPGLGLRLIYFSYDVKMKEKGDIPEGYSVSREKKERFSLILESASTNQTSMYLCASSLPGGGTDTQYFGPGTRLTVL.

This clone was observed a single time. The chain recombines TRBV6-6 with TRBJ1-1; D is unresolved. This CDR3 is 13 amino acids long. Between the trimmed V and J ends, which lost 6 bases and 1 base, there was a span of 9 bases. Germline V CDR1 and CDR2: MNHNY, SVGAGI (reference sequence). The CDR3 spells CASRPLENTEAFF. DNA of the CDR3: TGTGCCAGCAGGCCCTTGGAGAACACTGAAGCTTTCTTT.

This chain joins TRBV18 and TRBJ2-1, with 11 bases identical to TRBD1. The germline gives CDR1 KGHSH, CDR2 LQKENI. CDR3 length equals 13 residues. Trimming at V came to 5 bases and at J to 6 bases, leaving 0 bases not matched to a gene. CDR3 sequence (DNA): TGTGCCAGCTCAGGGACAGGGGGCAATGAGCAGTTCTTC. This gives the protein CASSGTGGNEQFF.

V and J are TRBV5-6 and TRBJ1-2, with 7 bases that match TRBD1. Losses at the gene ends were 4 bases for V and 7 bases for J; bases not matched to a gene: 1. The CDR3 consists of 11 residues. Germline CDR1 is SGHDT and CDR2 is YYEEEE. This CDR3 is CASSRDSGYTF. CDR3 nucleotides: TGTGCCAGCAGCCGGGACAGTGGCTACACCTTC.

This chain joins TRBV7-2 and TRBJ2-5; TRBD2 matches at 8 bases. With 5 bases clipped from V and 4 bases from J, the junction kept 9 bases outside the gene matches. The CDR3 length is 15 residues. The germline gives CDR1 SGHTA, CDR2 FQGNSA. As DNA, the CDR3 is TGTGCCAGCAGCCCCGGGGGGGCCTATTCAGAGACCCAGTACTTC. Translating gives CASSPGGAYSETQYF.

The rearrangement links TRBV6-6 to TRBJ1-4, with a possible D match to TRBD1 (5 bases). CDR1 is MNHNY and CDR2 is SVGAGI in the germline V gene (reference sequence). This CDR3 comprises 13 residues. The V end lost 10 bases, the J end lost 6 bases, and 15 bases lay between the germline ends. CDR3 nucleotides: TGTGCCACTAGGGTCGGGACCGATGAAAAACTGTTTTTT. It yields the protein CATRVGTDEKLFF.

The rearrangement uses TRBV7-2 and TRBJ2-2; D remains unclear. Looked up from germline, CDR1 is SGHTA and CDR2 is FQGNSA. The CDR3 spans 15 residues. V lost 1 base to trimming and J lost 4 bases, with 10 bases between them. CDR3 nucleotide sequence: TGTGCCAGCAGCTTAGGGGCTCGGTTCACCGGGGAGCTGTTTTTT. This sequence encodes CASSLGARFTGELFF.

The chain employs TRBV10-3 and TRBJ2-3; weak D call: TRBD2 (6 bases). Germline V lookup: CDR1 ENHRY, CDR2 SYGVKD. This CDR3 contains 18 residues. The CDR3 here is CASGWGRGSRGSPDTQYF. CDR3 coding DNA: TGTGCGTCCGGATGGGGAAGGGGTTCACGGGGGTCCCCAGATACGCAGTATTTT.

The V call is TRBV7-3, the J call TRBJ2-3, with D hard to call. Between the trimmed V and J ends, which lost 1 base and 2 bases, there was a span of 10 bases. CDR1 and CDR2 (germline): SGHTA, FQGTGA. This CDR3 has 15 amino acids. CDR3 residues: CASSLNPATTDTQYF. The CDR3 region has the DNA TGTGCCAGCAGCTTAAACCCCGCCACCACAGATACGCAGTATTTT.

The genes are TRBV2 and TRBJ2-2, with 10 nucleotides matching TRBD1. The CDR3 has 16 amino acids. V was clipped by 5 bases and J by 6 bases; unmatched bases: 9. Germline V gene lookup returns CDR1 SNHLY and CDR2 FYNNEI. CDR3 loop: CASSILRQGAAGELFF. In DNA form, the CDR3 reads TGTGCCAGCAGTATCTTAAGACAGGGGGCGGCCGGGGAGCTGTTTTTT.

This rearrangement joins TRBV18 to TRBJ1-2, with D perhaps TRBD1 (5 bases). CDR3 length: 13 residues. The V gene's germline CDR1 is KGHSH and CDR2 LQKENI. V lost 2 bases to trimming and J lost 6 bases, with 10 bases between them. The CDR3 DNA reads as TGTGCCAGCTCACCAGCGGGGGAAGATGGCTACACCTTC. Its protein product is CASSPAGEDGYTF.